This T cell receptor beta chain was found in a study of blood T cell repertoires in COVID-19 (dated by TCRdb to 2020 to 2021). Regarding the research as a whole: Collaborator samples came from the United States, Italy and Spain and covered acute and convalescent phases of COVID-19. The material from the prospective study consisted of cDNA or gDNA derived from T cells, B-cell-depleted T cells, or PBMCs. Deeply sampled blood TCRbeta repertoires from subjects exposed to, actively infected with, or recovered from COVID-19 were included in the dataset. The repertoires were released in a freely available public database intended as a resource for research on the immune response to SARS-CoV-2. Samples were obtained from the ongoing ImmuneRACE study (first 160 participants) and from over 1,000 subjects provided by 6 global collaborators. Sample metadata almost always included a de-identified subject ID, COVID-19 status, age in years and sex. Where available, HLA class I and class II types were obtained from metadata supplied by the sample provider rather than from assay-based typing. Results the study describes overall, beyond this receptor: How much clinical and demographic metadata was included differed by source and by participant, and the metadata was provided uncurated.

Participants in the prospective study were enrolled through a virtual design, were aged 18 to 89 years, and lived in 24 United States geographic areas. Cohort assignment in the prospective study relied on participant-reported clinical history from a screening survey and a study questionnaire. Recovered participants in ImmuneRACE Cohort 3 were defined by two consecutive negative NP/OP PCR tests, clearance by a healthcare professional, or resolution of symptoms. In the prospective study, mobile phlebotomists collected whole blood, serum and a nasopharyngeal or oropharyngeal swab from each participant. Prospective study participants could optionally give additional blood draws and questionnaires over a roughly two-month period. Before DNA extraction, prospective study blood samples were shipped either frozen or at room temperature. TCRbeta CDR3 regions were amplified from genomic DNA by means of the immunoSEQ Assay, a bias-controlled multiplex PCR. The paper's data handling went like this. Nucleated cell counts per sample were estimated from amplification of reference gene primers within the assay. Sequence reads were collapsed and filtered to measure the absolute abundance of every unique TCRbeta CDR3 rearrangement. For each sample, productive Simpson clonality was calculated as the square root of Simpson's diversity index across productive rearrangements. TCRdb took over this immuneACCESS table, retaining in-frame rearrangements with V and J assigned. Such tables are incomplete; in checked studies, under half of the missing clones stem from an unresolved V gene, and the remainder is unexplained. Clone size and V and J calls were adopted from that table, with D and trimming inferred from the DNA. The sample table holds roughly 250,000 clones, of which about 87% were seen once. The ten biggest clones cover 1.6% of the sample.

This clone was observed once. Its antigen is not yet known. Base qualities are not recorded, but no much larger clone differs from it by a single base. Inclusive of the bounding cysteine and phenylalanine, the CDR3 is 13 residues long. Just the 39-base CDR3 DNA is kept, in frame starting at base 1. Between the V and J ends, shortened by 6 bases and 3 bases respectively, the junction contains 9 bases. CDR1 ENHRY and CDR2 SYGVKD are derived from the germline V gene. The V and J segments used are TRBV10-3 and TRBJ1-3; the D gene identity is not certain. The sample was PBMCs or T cells enriched from blood (not recorded which). The TCR was taken from a woman aged 45-65 years who had recovered from COVID-19. The DNA reads as follows: TGTGCCATCAGGGGGAGCCTTGGAAACACCATATATTTT. The resulting protein is CAIRGSLGNTIYF.